This entry lists 9 T cell receptor beta chains sequenced from one sample in a study of blood T cell repertoires in COVID-19. Sequencing was performed with immunoSEQ multiplex PCR; in TCRdb, only in-frame clones are kept and a portion is missing. The sample lists approximately 480,000 clones, around 90% occurring once. The sequencing sample was made of PBMCs or T cells enriched from blood (not recorded which). Receptor source: a young woman who had recovered from COVID-19.

The rearrangement uses TRBV18 and TRBJ2-1, with D maybe TRBD2 (6 bases). Between the trimmed V and J ends, which lost 1 base and 8 bases, there was a span of 12 bases. Germline lookup yields CDR1 KGHSH and CDR2 LQKENI. The CDR3 totals 14 residues. DNA of the CDR3: TGTGCCAGCTCACCACGGGAGGCCAGCTATGAGCAGTTCTTC. Its translation: CASSPREASYEQFF.

V is TRBV5-1 and J is TRBJ1-3, with TRBD1 matching 7 bases. In germline, CDR1 is SGHRS, CDR2 YFSETQ. The CDR3 loop spans 13 amino acids. The trim removed 9 bases at V and 4 bases at J, leaving 7 bases unmatched. The CDR3 DNA is TGCGCCACCTCGACAGGGCAAGGAAACACCATATATTTT. Translated, it gives CATSTGQGNTIYF.

The CDR3 spells CAISDGRGGGSIGYTF. The CDR3 nucleotides read TGTGCCATCAGTGATGGGAGGGGAGGGGGGTCTATTGGCTACACCTTC. The chain has TRBV10-3 and TRBJ1-2; tentative D call: TRBD1 (6 bases). Trimming removed 3 bases from V and 7 bases from J, with 21 bases in between. The CDR3 covers 16 residues. In germline, CDR1 is ENHRY, CDR2 SYGVKD.

The genes are TRBV25-1 and TRBJ1-2, with 7 nucleotides matching TRBD1. After removal of 5 bases from V and 3 bases from J, the junction contained 6 bases not matched to a gene. This CDR3 region has 14 residues. Germline CDR1 and CDR2: MGHDK and SYGVNS. The CDR3 DNA sequence: TGTGCCAGCAGTCGGGGGACAGTATACTATGGCTACACCTTC. Its protein is CASSRGTVYYGYTF.

The chain recombines TRBV5-1 with TRBJ2-4; D remains unclear. V gave up 0 bases and J gave up 4 bases, with 11 bases separating them. Germline-derived CDR1 and CDR2 are SGHRS and YFSETQ. The CDR3 runs to 15 residues. The CDR3 is CASSLAVERKNIQYF. The CDR3 DNA is TGCGCCAGCAGCTTGGCCGTGGAGAGGAAAAACATTCAGTACTTC. Supplemented by reference TRBV5-1 and TRBJ2-4, the full variable domain reads KAGVTQTPRYLIKTRGQQVTLSCSPISGHRSVSWYQQTPGQGLQFLFEYFSETQRNKGNFPGRFSGRQFSNSRSEMNVSTLELGDSALYLCASSLAVERKNIQYFGAGTRLSVL.

V gene TRBV3-1 (or the pseudogene TRBV3-2) combines with J gene TRBJ1-6; D uncertain. Germline CDR1 LGHDT, CDR2 YNNKEL (reference sequence). The CDR3 has 13 residues. The V end was cut by 0 bases, the J end by 11 bases, with 8 bases between. The CDR3 region has the DNA TGTGCCAGCAGCCAAGATATAGTCCCACCCCTCCACTTT. Protein sequence: CASSQDIVPPLHF.

This chain joins TRBV7-2 and TRBJ2-1; TRBD1 matches at 8 bases. V was clipped by 3 bases and J by 7 bases; unmatched bases: 5. This CDR3 has 14 residues. Germline values: CDR1 SGHTA, CDR2 FQGNSA. Here the CDR3 DNA reads TGTGCCAGCAGCTTGGAGACAGGGGCGAATGAGCAGTTCTTC. Translated, it gives CASSLETGANEQFF.

The chain has TRBV7-2 and TRBJ2-1; 7 bases match TRBD1. This CDR3 spans 16 amino acids. Germline-derived CDR1 and CDR2 are SGHTA and FQGNSA. V lost 5 bases to trimming and J lost 2 bases; unmatched junction nucleotides: 9. The CDR3 region is CASSVQGRNTYNEQFF. CDR3 coding DNA: TGTGCCAGCAGCGTACAGGGGCGGAACACCTACAATGAGCAGTTCTTC.

The rearrangement joins TRBV12-5 to TRBJ1-6; D ambiguous. Trimming took off 1 base at V and 5 bases at J, with 9 bases between the two ends. The germline CDR1 and CDR2 sequences are LGHNT and FRNRAP. The CDR3 runs to 15 residues. The CDR3: CASGLGGENNSPLHF. The CDR3 DNA reads TGTGCTAGTGGTTTGGGAGGCGAGAATAATTCACCCCTCCACTTT.